Listed below are T cell receptor beta chains from one sample, sequenced in a study of blood T cell repertoires in COVID-19. Libraries were prepared by immunoSEQ multiplex PCR; TCRdb keeps only in-frame clonotypes and omits some of them. The sample holds 300,000 to 350,000 clones, around 86% seen once. Sequencing was carried out using peripheral blood. The receptors derive from a woman in her 50s with COVID-19, enrolled during active disease. The conserved cysteine and the conserved F or W are not part of the CDR3 here. Size is omitted from some rows. Given values are once, few, many or a class for expanded clones.

.,TRBV11-3,TRBJ2-6,ASSFFQGRYSGANVLT
once,TRBV30,TRBJ2-7,AWSVDGYEQY
.,TRBV6-5,TRBJ1-1,ATRWGSDTEAF
.,TRBV5-1,TRBJ2-7,ASKPSSGSSYEQY
.,TRBV5-1,TRBJ2-1,ASTIAGGPLHEQF
.,TRBV6-5,TRBJ2-1,ASRTGTGFYNEQF
.,TRBV2,TRBJ2-7,ASIGSLGYEQY
.,TRBV30,TRBJ2-7,AWDPPLRREGSGEQY
.,TRBV7-8,TRBJ2-7,ASSLASLASYEQY
.,TRBV29-1,TRBJ2-7,SVRTSGSPGEQY
.,TRBV30,TRBJ2-7,AWRSGLEQY
.,TRBV5-4,TRBJ1-1,ASSLGTENEAF
.,TRBV19,TRBJ1-1,ASSNFRDKNTEAF
.,TRBV14,TRBJ2-3,ASSQGRLAGVSPADTQY
.,TRBV7-8,TRBJ2-3,ASSPPHGDTQY
.,TRBV18,TRBJ2-3,ASSPPAATDTQY
.,TRBV19,TRBJ1-1,ASLGVRGEAF
.,TRBV3-1/TRBV3-2,TRBJ2-1,ASSHVISAGLAGVGQF
.,TRBV3-1/TRBV3-2,TRBJ2-7,ASSQEAMGTEKFHPYEQY
.,TRBV24-1,TRBJ1-5,ATSAGAGEDQPQH
.,TRBV2,TRBJ2-2,ASMHSYGELF
.,TRBV15,TRBJ2-3,ATSRLSPHTQY
.,TRBV9,TRBJ1-2,ASSFLVGSNYGYT
.,TRBV10-2,TRBJ2-7,ASTAGTYEQY
.,TRBV4-3,TRBJ2-1,ASSQSRTAGNEQF
.,TRBV19,TRBJ1-6,ASSIGGGYSYNSPLH
.,TRBV27,TRBJ1-4,ASSVTGSREKLF
.,TRBV27,TRBJ1-2,ASRDRGNGYT
.,TRBV29-1,TRBJ2-7,SVERQNYEQY
once,TRBV18,TRBJ1-2,ASSPDIPNYGYT
once,TRBV6-5,TRBJ1-6,ASSYSGAENSPLH
.,TRBV27,TRBJ1-1,ASSLRSQTF
.,TRBV20-1,TRBJ1-5,SASQGVGISNQPQH
.,TRBV7-6,TRBJ1-3,ASSPGLNRGSQAGNTIY
.,TRBV9,TRBJ2-5,ASSVEVGVRETQY
.,TRBV6-1,TRBJ2-1,ASSEQGKQF
.,TRBV5-6,TRBJ2-5,ASSLGHQQETQY